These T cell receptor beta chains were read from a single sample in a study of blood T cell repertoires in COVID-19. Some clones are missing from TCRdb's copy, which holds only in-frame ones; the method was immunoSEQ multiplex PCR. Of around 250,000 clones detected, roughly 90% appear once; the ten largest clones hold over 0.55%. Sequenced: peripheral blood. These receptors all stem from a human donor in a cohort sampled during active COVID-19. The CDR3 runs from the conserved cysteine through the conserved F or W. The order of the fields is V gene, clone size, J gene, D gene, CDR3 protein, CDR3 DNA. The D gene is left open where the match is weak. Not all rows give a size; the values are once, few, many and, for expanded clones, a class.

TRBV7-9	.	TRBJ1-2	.	CASTHGRIYGYTF	TGTGCCAGCACCCACGGGAGGATCTATGGCTACACCTTC
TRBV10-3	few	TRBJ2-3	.	CANQGTRGDTQYF	TGTGCCAATCAGGGTACGCGGGGAGATACGCAGTATTTT
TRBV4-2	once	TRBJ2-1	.	CASSQDHGGYNEQFF	TGTGCCAGCAGCCAGGACCACGGGGGCTACAATGAGCAGTTCTTC
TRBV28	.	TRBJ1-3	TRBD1	CASSLRGILSGNTIYF	TGTGCCAGCAGCCTCAGGGGGATTTTATCTGGAAACACCATATATTTT
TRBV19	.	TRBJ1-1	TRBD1	CASSISGGPNTEAFF	TGTGCCAGTAGTATCTCAGGGGGCCCGAACACTGAAGCTTTCTTT
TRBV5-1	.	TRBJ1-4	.	CASTQYPQGPGPNEKLFF	TGCGCCAGCACCCAATACCCTCAGGGCCCCGGGCCTAATGAAAAACTGTTTTTT
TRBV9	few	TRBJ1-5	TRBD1	CASSRGLGNQPQHF	TGTGCCAGCAGCAGGGGGCTCGGGAATCAGCCCCAGCATTTT
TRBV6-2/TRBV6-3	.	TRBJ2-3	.	CASSSYATSAHLGAQYF	TGTGCCAGCAGTTCCTACGCGACTAGTGCCCACCTAGGAGCGCAGTATTTT
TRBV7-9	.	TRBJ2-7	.	CASSTVGGYSYEQYF	TGTGCCAGCAGCACAGTTGGGGGGTACTCCTACGAGCAGTACTTC
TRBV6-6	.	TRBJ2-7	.	CASSYSRGTDEQYF	TGTGCCAGCAGTTACTCTCGGGGGACGGACGAGCAGTACTTC